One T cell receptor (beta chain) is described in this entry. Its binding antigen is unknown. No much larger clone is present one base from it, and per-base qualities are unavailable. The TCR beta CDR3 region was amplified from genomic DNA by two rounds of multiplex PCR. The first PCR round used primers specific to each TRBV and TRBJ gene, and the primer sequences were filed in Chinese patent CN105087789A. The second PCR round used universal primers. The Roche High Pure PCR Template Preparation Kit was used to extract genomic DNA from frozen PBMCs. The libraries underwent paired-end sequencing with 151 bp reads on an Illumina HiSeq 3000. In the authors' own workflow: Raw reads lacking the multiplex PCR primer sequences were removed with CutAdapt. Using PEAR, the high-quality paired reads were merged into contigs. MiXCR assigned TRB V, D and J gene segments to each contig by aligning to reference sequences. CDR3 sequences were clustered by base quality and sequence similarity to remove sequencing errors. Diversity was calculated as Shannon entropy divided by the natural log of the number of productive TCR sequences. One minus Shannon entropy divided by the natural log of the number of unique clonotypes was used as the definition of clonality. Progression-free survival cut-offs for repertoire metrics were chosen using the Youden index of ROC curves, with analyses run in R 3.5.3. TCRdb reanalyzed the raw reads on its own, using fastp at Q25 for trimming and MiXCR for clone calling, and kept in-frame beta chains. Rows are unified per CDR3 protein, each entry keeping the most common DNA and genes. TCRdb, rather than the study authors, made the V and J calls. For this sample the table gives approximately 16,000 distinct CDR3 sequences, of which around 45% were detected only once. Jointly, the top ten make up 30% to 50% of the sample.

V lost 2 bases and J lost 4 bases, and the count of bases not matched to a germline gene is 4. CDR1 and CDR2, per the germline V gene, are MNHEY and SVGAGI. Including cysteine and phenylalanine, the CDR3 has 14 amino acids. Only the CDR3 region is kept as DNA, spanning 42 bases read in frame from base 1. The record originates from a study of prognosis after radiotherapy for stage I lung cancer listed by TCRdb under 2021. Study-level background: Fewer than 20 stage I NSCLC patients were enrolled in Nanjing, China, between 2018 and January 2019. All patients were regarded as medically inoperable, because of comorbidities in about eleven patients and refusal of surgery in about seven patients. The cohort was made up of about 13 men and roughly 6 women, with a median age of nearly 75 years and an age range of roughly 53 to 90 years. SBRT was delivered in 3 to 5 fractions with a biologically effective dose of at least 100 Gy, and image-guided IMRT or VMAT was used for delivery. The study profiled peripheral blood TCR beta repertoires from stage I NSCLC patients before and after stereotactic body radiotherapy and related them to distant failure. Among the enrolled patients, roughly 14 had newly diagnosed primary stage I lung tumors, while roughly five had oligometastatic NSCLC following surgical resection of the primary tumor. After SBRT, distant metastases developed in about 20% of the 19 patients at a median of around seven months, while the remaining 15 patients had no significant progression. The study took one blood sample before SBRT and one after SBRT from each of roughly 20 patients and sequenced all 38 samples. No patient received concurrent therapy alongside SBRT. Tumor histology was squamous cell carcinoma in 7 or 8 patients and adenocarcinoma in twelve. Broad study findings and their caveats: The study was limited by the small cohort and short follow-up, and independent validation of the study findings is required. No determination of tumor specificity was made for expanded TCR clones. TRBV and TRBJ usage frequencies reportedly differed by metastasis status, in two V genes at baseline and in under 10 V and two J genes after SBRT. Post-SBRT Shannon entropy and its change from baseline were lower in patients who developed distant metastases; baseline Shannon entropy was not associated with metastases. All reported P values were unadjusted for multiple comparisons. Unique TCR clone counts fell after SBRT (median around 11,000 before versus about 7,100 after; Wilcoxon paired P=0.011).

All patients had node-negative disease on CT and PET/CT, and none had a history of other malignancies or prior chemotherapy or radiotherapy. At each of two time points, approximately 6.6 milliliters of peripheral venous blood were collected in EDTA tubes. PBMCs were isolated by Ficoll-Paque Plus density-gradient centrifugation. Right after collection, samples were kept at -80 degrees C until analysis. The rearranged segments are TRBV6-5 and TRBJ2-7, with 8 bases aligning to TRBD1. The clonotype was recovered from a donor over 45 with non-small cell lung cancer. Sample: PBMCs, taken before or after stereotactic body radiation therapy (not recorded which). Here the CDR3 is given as CASSYRDRPYEQYF. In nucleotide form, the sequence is TGTGCCAGCAGTTACCGGGACAGGCCTTACGAGCAGTACTTC.